The 5 T cell receptor beta chains below come from one sample, sequenced in a study of blood T cell repertoires in COVID-19 (dated by TCRdb to 2018 to 2021). Libraries were prepared through the immunoSEQ multiplex PCR assay. TCRdb limited this immuneACCESS table to in-frame rearrangements with V and J called. A share of clones is missing; checked studies link under half to unresolved V genes, and the rest is unexplained. For this sample the table gives approximately 150,000 clones, of which 79% were detected only once. In total, the top ten clones hold under 20% of the sample. Sequencing was carried out using PBMCs or T cells enriched from blood (not recorded which). The receptors here all came from a woman between 65 and 79 years old in a cohort exposed to, infected with or recovered from COVID-19 (not recorded which).

The chain carries TRBV5-5 and TRBJ2-3; 7 positions match TRBD2. CDR3 size: 16 residues. Germline-derived CDR1 and CDR2 are SGHKS and YYEKEE (reference sequence). V gave up 1 base and J gave up 5 bases; unmatched junction bases: 10. CDR3 in DNA: TGTGCCAGCAGCTTGCGGTCTGCGGGAGTGGGAGATACGCAGTATTTT. Translated, it gives CASSLRSAGVGDTQYF.

The chain has TRBV15 and TRBJ2-7, with a weak D call TRBD1 (6 bases). V was pared by 3 bases and J by 3 bases, with 9 bases between. This CDR3 spans 13 amino acids. Germline V gene data show CDR1 as LNHNV and CDR2 as YYDKDF (reference sequence). The chain's CDR3 is CATSSQQGYEQYF. Written as DNA, the CDR3 is TGTGCCACCAGCAGCCAACAGGGCTACGAGCAGTACTTC.

The chain carries TRBV5-1 and TRBJ1-1; D possibly corresponds to TRBD1 (6 bases). The V end lost 4 bases, the J end lost 0 bases, and 16 bases lay between the germline ends. The germline CDR1 and CDR2 sequences are SGHRS and YFSETQ. The CDR3 is made up of 16 amino acids. CDR3 in amino acids: CASSITGTGLNTEAFF. In DNA, the CDR3 is TGCGCCAGCAGCATCACAGGGACGGGGCTGAACACTGAAGCTTTCTTT.

V and J are TRBV7-3 and TRBJ2-6; 9 bases are shared with TRBD1. CDR3 length: 14 residues. V was pared by 4 bases and J by 9 bases, with 4 bases of the junction left unmatched. Germline V gene data show CDR1 as SGHTA and CDR2 as FQGTGA. CDR3 loop: CASSWTGVDNVLTF. The CDR3 nucleotides read TGTGCCAGCAGCTGGACAGGGGTTGACAACGTCCTGACTTTC.

This rearrangement joins TRBV12-3 or TRBV12-4 to TRBJ1-2; D not resolved. This CDR3 is 13 amino acids long. Trimming took 4 bases from V and 3 from J, leaving 9 bases between them. The DNA of the CDR3 is TGTGCCAGCAGTTCGCAGAGGGACTATGGCTACACCTTC. Amino acids: CASSSQRDYGYTF.